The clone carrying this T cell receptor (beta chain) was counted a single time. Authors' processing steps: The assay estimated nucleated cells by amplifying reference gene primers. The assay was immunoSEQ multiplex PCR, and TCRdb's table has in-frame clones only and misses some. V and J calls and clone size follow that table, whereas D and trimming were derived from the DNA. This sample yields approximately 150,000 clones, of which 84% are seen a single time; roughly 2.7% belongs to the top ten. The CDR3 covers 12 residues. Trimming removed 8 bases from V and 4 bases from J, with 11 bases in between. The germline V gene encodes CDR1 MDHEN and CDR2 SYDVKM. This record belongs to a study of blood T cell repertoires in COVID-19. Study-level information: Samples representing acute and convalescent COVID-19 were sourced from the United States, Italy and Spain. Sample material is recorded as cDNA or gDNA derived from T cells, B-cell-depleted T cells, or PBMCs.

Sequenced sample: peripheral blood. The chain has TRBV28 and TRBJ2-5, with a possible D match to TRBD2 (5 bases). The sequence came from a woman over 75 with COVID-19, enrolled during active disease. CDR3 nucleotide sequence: TGTGCCAGCCGGGGTTTCGGAGAGACCCAGTACTTC. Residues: CASRGFGETQYF.